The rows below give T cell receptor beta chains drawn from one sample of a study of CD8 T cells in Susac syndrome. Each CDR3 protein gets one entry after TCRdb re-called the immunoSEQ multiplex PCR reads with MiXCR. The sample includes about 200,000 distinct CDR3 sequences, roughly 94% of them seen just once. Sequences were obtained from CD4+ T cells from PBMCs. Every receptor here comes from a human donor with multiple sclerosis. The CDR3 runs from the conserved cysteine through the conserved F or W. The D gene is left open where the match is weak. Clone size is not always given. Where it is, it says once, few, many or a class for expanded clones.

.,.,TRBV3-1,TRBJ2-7,CASSQRGREQYF,TGTGCCAGCAGCCAACGAGGACGCGAGCAGTACTTC
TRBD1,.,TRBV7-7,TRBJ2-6,CASSPGQGTRANVLTF,TGTGCTAGCAGCCCAGGACAGGGGACAAGAGCCAACGTCCTGACTTTC
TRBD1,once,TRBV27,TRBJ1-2,CASSHPGQNGYTF,TGTGCCAGCAGTCATCCGGGACAGAATGGCTACACCTTC
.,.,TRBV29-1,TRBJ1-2,CSVSSEGINYGYTF,TGCAGCGTTTCCTCCGAGGGGATTAACTATGGCTACACCTTC
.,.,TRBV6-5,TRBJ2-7,CASSGGTASYEQYF,TGTGCCAGCAGTGGCGGGACAGCCTCCTACGAGCAGTACTTC
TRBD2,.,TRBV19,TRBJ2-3,CASSTIGGSGGPLTDTQYF,TGTGCCAGTAGCACAATAGGGGGTAGCGGGGGGCCCCTCACAGATACGCAGTATTTT
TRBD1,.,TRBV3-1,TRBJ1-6,CASNARGNSPLHF,TGTGCCAGCAACGCCAGGGGGAATTCACCCCTCCACTTT
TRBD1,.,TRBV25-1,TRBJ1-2,CASKGQGQGYTF,TGTGCCAGCAAAGGACAGGGGCAAGGCTACACCTTC
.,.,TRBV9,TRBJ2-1,CASSVGGATEQFF,TGTGCCAGCAGCGTAGGGGGGGCCACGGAGCAGTTCTTC
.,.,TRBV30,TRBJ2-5,CAWSRTGSPETQYF,TGTGCCTGGAGTCGAACAGGATCTCCCGAGACCCAGTACTTC